This entry concerns a single T cell receptor (beta chain). Its antigen specificity is not known. Base qualities are not at hand, and no much larger clone is one base apart. What the time point label conveys for this sample: about 28 days (+/-7) after the second vaccine dose. AZD1222 recipients whose second dose came at about 4 weeks and those whose second dose came at about 12 weeks were combined into one group, since spike-specific TCR depth and breadth did not differ between the two schedules. Vaccinee samples came from UK trials COV001 and COV002, including a single-blind randomized controlled phase 2/3 trial of AZD1222 (ChAdOx1 nCoV-19) in healthy adults. For TCRbeta chain sequencing, PBMC samples from trial participants were taken at day 0 and at day 28 after the second dose. For CDR1 and CDR2, the germline V gene (reference sequence) lists SEHNR and FQNEAQ. Measured from the cysteine to the phenylalanine, the CDR3 is 15 residues long. Only the CDR3 DNA stays, 45 bases, in frame from base 1. Trimming leaves V shorter by 5 bases and J shorter by 3 bases, with the junction holding 8 bases beyond the gene matches.

This sample was included in a study of T cell responses to AZD1222 COVID-19 vaccine (dated by TCRdb to about 2021). In the study overall: TCR sequencing covered approximately 230 trial participants: around 210 given two doses of AZD1222 and 26 given two doses of MenACWY control vaccine. Trial participants were enrolled by age into 18-55, 56-69 and 70-plus year subgroups, with 148, 28 and 57 TCR-sequenced participants respectively. The paper's findings and limits, for the study overall: After two AZD1222 doses, spike-specific TCR breadth and depth were significantly higher than at day 0 and than in MenACWY recipients. Epitopes outside the regions mutated in the B.1.351 and B.1.1.7 variants were reportedly recognized by nearly half of the unique spike-specific TCRs. In the small 56-69-year group, the increase in depth fell short of significance, most likely because of low power. No day 14 peak-response samples were available, so repertoires were characterized only after the peak T cell response. The vaccine-associated CD4 TCRs covered the entire spike protein, and the dominant responses fell in regions 160-218 and 743-854. Conclusions about previously exposed vaccinees are limited because only a handful of AZD1222 recipients were SARS-CoV-2 seropositive at baseline. Most participants were white British and females outnumbered males, and the authors suggested that clonal diversity may have been underestimated.

The CDR3 regions of human TCRbeta chains were subjected to immunosequencing. Per the original workflow: Repertoire TCRs were checked for matches against a reference library of SARS-CoV-2-specific TCRs that had been generated using the MIRA antigen-specificity platform. Breadth meant the fraction of unique TCRs that were SARS-CoV-2-associated, whereas depth meant the fraction of total T cells that were SARS-CoV-2-associated. Each spike-specific TCR was assigned to its reactive spike region and to a CD4 or CD8 class using the MIRA data. Log10-transformed breadth and depth values were compared by one-way ANOVA with Sidak's multiple comparisons tests. Imported from immuneACCESS, the table was reduced by TCRdb to in-frame sequences with V and J called. These copies leave out some clones; in studies compared against another copy, an unresolved V gene accounts for under half, and the cause of the remainder is not known. Clone size and the V and J calls come from that table; the DNA yielded D and trimming. Recorded for this sample are about 120,000 clones; around 83% of them occurred a single time. Less than 3.5% of the sample rests with the top ten.

This clonotype originated in an adult who received the AZD1222 COVID-19 vaccine. In this chain, TRBV7-9 is recombined with TRBJ2-5; TRBD1 fits 8 bases in the junction. Specimen: peripheral blood, collected 28 days after the second AZD1222 dose. The nucleotide sequence is given as TGTGCCAGCAGCCCCGACAGGGGTATGAAAGAGACCCAGTACTTC. Its product reads: CASSPDRGMKETQYF.